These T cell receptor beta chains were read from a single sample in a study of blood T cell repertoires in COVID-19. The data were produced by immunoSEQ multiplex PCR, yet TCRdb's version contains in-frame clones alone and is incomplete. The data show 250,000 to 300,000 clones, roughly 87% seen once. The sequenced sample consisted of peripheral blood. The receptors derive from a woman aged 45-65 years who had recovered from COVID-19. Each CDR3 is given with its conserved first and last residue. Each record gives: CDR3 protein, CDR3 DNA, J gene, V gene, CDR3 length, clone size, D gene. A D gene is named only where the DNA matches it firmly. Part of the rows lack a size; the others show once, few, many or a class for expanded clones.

CDR3aa: CASCNDRVDTQYF; CDR3nt: TGTGCCAGCTGCAACGACAGGGTAGATACGCAGTATTTT; j_gene: TRBJ2-3; v_gene: TRBV6-5; len: 13; abundance: -; d_gene: TRBD1
CDR3aa: CASSPNSGQGLYEQYF; CDR3nt: TGTGCCAGCAGCCCAAATTCGGGACAGGGGCTCTACGAGCAGTACTTC; j_gene: TRBJ2-7; v_gene: TRBV7-2; len: 16; abundance: -; d_gene: TRBD1
CDR3aa: CASSGGTYGGNEQFF; CDR3nt: TGTGCCAGCAGCGGTGGGACCTACGGGGGGAATGAGCAGTTCTTC; j_gene: TRBJ2-1; v_gene: TRBV6-5; len: 15; abundance: -; d_gene: TRBD2
CDR3aa: CASSEVDRNQPQHF; CDR3nt: TGCGCCAGCAGTGAGGTAGACAGAAATCAGCCCCAGCATTTT; j_gene: TRBJ1-5; v_gene: TRBV10-2; len: 14; abundance: -; d_gene: -
CDR3aa: CASSLGTSSYNEQFF; CDR3nt: TGTGCCAGCAGCCTAGGGACTAGTTCCTACAATGAGCAGTTCTTC; j_gene: TRBJ2-1; v_gene: TRBV7-3; len: 15; abundance: -; d_gene: TRBD2
CDR3aa: CATEDREDYGYTF; CDR3nt: TGTGCCACCGAGGACAGGGAGGACTATGGCTACACCTTC; j_gene: TRBJ1-2; v_gene: TRBV19; len: 13; abundance: -; d_gene: TRBD1
CDR3aa: CASSVGYGSHTF; CDR3nt: -; j_gene: TRBJ1-2; v_gene: TRBV9; len: 12; abundance: -; d_gene: -
CDR3aa: CASIQGFGQPQHF; CDR3nt: TGTGCCAGCATTCAGGGTTTTGGTCAGCCCCAGCATTTT; j_gene: TRBJ1-5; v_gene: TRBV28; len: 13; abundance: -; d_gene: -
CDR3aa: CASSVTGSDTQYF; CDR3nt: TGTGCCAGCAGCGTCACAGGGTCAGATACGCAGTATTTT; j_gene: TRBJ2-3; v_gene: TRBV7-9; len: 13; abundance: -; d_gene: -
CDR3aa: CASAPLRNNYGYTF; CDR3nt: TGTGCCAGCGCCCCTCTCAGGAATAACTATGGCTACACCTTC; j_gene: TRBJ1-2; v_gene: TRBV27; len: 14; abundance: once; d_gene: -
CDR3aa: CSANHNGYTF; CDR3nt: TGCAGTGCTAACCACAATGGCTACACCTTC; j_gene: TRBJ1-2; v_gene: TRBV20-1; len: 10; abundance: -; d_gene: -
CDR3aa: CAISDPRTGSNQPQHF; CDR3nt: TGTGCCATCAGTGACCCTAGGACAGGATCGAATCAGCCCCAGCATTTT; j_gene: TRBJ1-5; v_gene: TRBV10-3; len: 16; abundance: once; d_gene: TRBD1
CDR3aa: CASSLVTGGYYEQYF; CDR3nt: TGTGCCAGCAGCTTGGTCACAGGGGGATACTACGAGCAGTACTTC; j_gene: TRBJ2-7; v_gene: TRBV5-5; len: 15; abundance: -; d_gene: TRBD1
CDR3aa: CATSRDVATGELFF; CDR3nt: TGTGCCACCAGCAGAGATGTAGCCACCGGGGAGCTGTTTTTT; j_gene: TRBJ2-2; v_gene: TRBV15; len: 14; abundance: once; d_gene: -
CDR3aa: CSVVGALGYEQYF; CDR3nt: TGCAGCGTTGTGGGCGCATTAGGATACGAGCAGTACTTC; j_gene: TRBJ2-7; v_gene: TRBV29-1; len: 13; abundance: -; d_gene: -
CDR3aa: CSAKSQGTKNTEAFF; CDR3nt: TGCAGCGCTAAATCGCAGGGGACTAAGAACACTGAAGCTTTCTTT; j_gene: TRBJ1-1; v_gene: TRBV29-1; len: 15; abundance: -; d_gene: -
CDR3aa: CSVEAYDTPYQETQYF; CDR3nt: TGCAGCGTTGAAGCATATGACACGCCATACCAAGAGACCCAGTACTTC; j_gene: TRBJ2-5; v_gene: TRBV29-1; len: 16; abundance: -; d_gene: -
CDR3aa: CASSSQQQATQHF; CDR3nt: TGTGCCAGCAGCTCGCAACAGCAGGCGACCCAGCATTTT; j_gene: TRBJ1-5; v_gene: TRBV7-8; len: 13; abundance: -; d_gene: -
CDR3aa: CASSESRLGGGGTDTQYF; CDR3nt: TGTGCCAGCAGTGAATCCCGTTTGGGAGGGGGAGGCACAGATACGCAGTATTTT; j_gene: TRBJ2-3; v_gene: TRBV25-1; len: 18; abundance: -; d_gene: -
CDR3aa: CATSDPSGPYNEQFF; CDR3nt: TGTGCCACCAGTGATCCTAGCGGACCCTACAATGAGCAGTTCTTC; j_gene: TRBJ2-1; v_gene: TRBV24-1; len: 15; abundance: -; d_gene: TRBD2
CDR3aa: CASSLAKGLAGGREQYF; CDR3nt: TGTGCCAGCAGCTTAGCAAAAGGACTAGCGGGGGGGCGCGAGCAGTACTTC; j_gene: TRBJ2-7; v_gene: TRBV7-9; len: 17; abundance: -; d_gene: TRBD2
CDR3aa: CASSLWTGNQPQHF; CDR3nt: TGTGCCAGCAGCTTGTGGACAGGGAATCAGCCCCAGCATTTT; j_gene: TRBJ1-5; v_gene: TRBV5-8; len: 14; abundance: -; d_gene: TRBD1
CDR3aa: CASSFLGADTQYF; CDR3nt: TGTGCCAGCAGCTTTTTGGGCGCAGATACGCAGTATTTT; j_gene: TRBJ2-3; v_gene: TRBV5-8; len: 13; abundance: -; d_gene: -